This T cell receptor beta chain was obtained from a study of blood T cell repertoires in COVID-19. In the original workflow: From reference gene primer amplification, estimates of nucleated cell counts were derived. Method: immunoSEQ multiplex PCR; TCRdb's copy keeps in-frame clones and lacks some. That table is the source of V, J and clone size, and D and trimming were worked out from the DNA. The sample carries 70,000 or so clones, about 90% recorded once. The germline V and J ends were trimmed by 0 bases and 2 bases, with 6 bases remaining between them. Germline lookup yields CDR1 SGHRS and CDR2 YFSETQ. The CDR3 spans 13 residues.

The chain joins TRBV5-1 to TRBJ2-7, with D possibly being TRBD1 (5 bases). Sequenced material: peripheral blood. The sequence came from a human donor in a cohort sampled during active COVID-19. In nucleotides, the CDR3 is TGCGCCAGCAGCTTGGACAGGCCCTACGAGCAGTACTTC. Its protein is CASSLDRPYEQYF.